Listed below are T cell receptor beta chains from one sample, sequenced in a study of Ad26.COV2.S vaccination and SARS-CoV-2 variants. Sequencing was performed with immunoSEQ multiplex PCR; in TCRdb, only in-frame clones are kept and a portion is missing. The sample has 200,000 to 250,000 clones, approximately 90% seen once. The sample in question was peripheral blood, obtained in a trial of Ad26.COV2.S vaccine versus placebo. These receptors were collected from a person between 18 and 65 years old who received the Ad26.COV2.S COVID-19 vaccine or a placebo. Each CDR3 is given with its conserved first and last residue. D genes are given only for firm matches. The size of a clone is reported for some rows only, either as once, few or many, or as a class for expanded clones.

>TRBV19|TRBD2|-|TRBJ2-1
CATTMGGGTSGKRLYNEQFF
TGTGCCACCACCATGGGGGGAGGGACTAGCGGGAAGAGGCTATACAATGAGCAGTTCTTC
>TRBV9|-|-|TRBJ1-1
CASSFGTSTEAFF
TGTGCCAGCAGCTTTGGGACATCCACTGAAGCTTTCTTT
>TRBV6-5|TRBD1|-|TRBJ1-2
CASSLEGAAGYTF
TGTGCCAGCAGTCTAGAGGGGGCTGCCGGCTACACCTTC
>TRBV7-3|-|-|TRBJ2-7
CASSPTGVLPYEQYF
TGTGCCAGCAGCCCTACTGGGGTCCTTCCCTACGAGCAGTACTTC
>TRBV7-9|-|-|TRBJ2-7
CASSFWGTQPDEQYF
TGTGCCAGCAGCTTCTGGGGCACCCAACCCGACGAGCAGTACTTC
>TRBV7-2|-|-|TRBJ2-7
CASSSGGGAYEQYF
TGTGCCAGCAGCTCCGGTGGGGGCGCCTACGAGCAGTACTTC
>TRBV11-2|TRBD2|-|TRBJ2-5
CASSSGTSGSAWETQYF
TGTGCCAGCAGCTCCGGGACTAGCGGCTCAGCATGGGAGACCCAGTACTTC
>TRBV9|-|-|TRBJ2-3
CASSAREGGDTDTQYF
TGTGCCAGCAGCGCTCGTGAAGGGGGAGACACAGATACGCAGTATTTT
>TRBV6-5|-|-|TRBJ1-5
CASSYRSNQPQHF
TGTGCCAGCAGTTATCGAAGCAATCAGCCCCAGCATTTT
>TRBV15|TRBD1|once|TRBJ2-7
CATSSGGTGRGQYF
TGTGCCACCAGCAGTGGCGGGACAGGGCGGGGACAGTACTTC
>TRBV6-2/TRBV6-3|-|-|TRBJ2-5
CASSQGETQYF
TGTGCCAGCAGTCAAGGGGAGACCCAGTACTTC
>TRBV30|-|few|TRBJ1-2
CAWGREGGYGYTF
TGTGCCTGGGGGCGGGAGGGCGGCTATGGCTACACCTTC
>TRBV30|-|-|TRBJ2-1
CAWSRDTYNEQFF
TGTGCCTGGAGTCGGGATACCTACAATGAGCAGTTCTTC
>TRBV28|-|-|TRBJ1-4
CASSPQGRGNEKLFF
TGTGCCAGCAGTCCTCAGGGCAGAGGTAATGAAAAACTGTTTTTT
>TRBV5-1|TRBD2|-|TRBJ2-7
CASSLGTSGRTEQYF
TGCGCCAGCAGCTTGGGGACTAGCGGGAGAACCGAGCAGTACTTC
>TRBV4-1|TRBD1|-|TRBJ2-2
CASSQESPGGAANTGELFF
TGCGCCAGCAGCCAAGAGTCACCAGGGGGTGCAGCGAACACCGGGGAGCTGTTTTTT
>TRBV9|TRBD2|-|TRBJ2-1
CASGQSGTYNEQFF
TGTGCCAGCGGCCAAAGCGGGACTTACAATGAGCAGTTCTTC
>TRBV4-3|-|-|TRBJ2-7
CASSQERGKRHEQYF
TGCGCCAGCAGCCAAGAAAGGGGGAAGAGGCACGAGCAGTACTTC
>TRBV19|-|-|TRBJ2-7
CASSIAPLSSYEQYF
TGTGCCAGTAGTATCGCGCCCCTAAGCTCCTACGAGCAGTACTTC
>TRBV19|-|-|TRBJ2-1
CASSRTRLDNEQFF
TGTGCCAGTAGTCGAACCCGGCTCGATAATGAGCAGTTCTTC
>TRBV5-8|-|-|TRBJ1-2
CASADQQVGYYGYTF
TGTGCCAGCGCCGACCAACAGGTAGGATATTATGGCTACACCTTC